This T cell receptor beta chain was observed in a study of monozygotic twins with inflammatory bowel disease. Every TCR library drew on approximately 3,700 ng of total RNA. Researchers put TCRalpha and TCRbeta cDNA through two nested PCRs lasting roughly 16 and 10 cycles. One entry per CDR3 protein, without DNA, is what TCRdb gives after re-calling the 5' RACE reads. The sample totals over 110,000 distinct CDR3 sequences. Notes on this clonotype: Its antigen is not known.

Points from the study as a whole: Clonotype sharing was lower in IBD patients than healthy twins, most markedly with disease activity. The data offered no way to tell different T cell subtypes apart.

Sequencing input: blood. The source of this sequence is a human donor with ulcerative colitis or Crohn's disease, or a healthy co-twin of an affected twin (not recorded which).

This CDR3 reads CASSLPAGGEIQYF. The V gene is TRBV28, the J gene TRBJ2-5; TCRdb calls TRBD1, which cannot be checked without DNA. The V gene's germline CDR1 is MDHEN and CDR2 SYDVKM. The CDR3 sequence is 14 residues long.